A selection of T cell receptor beta chains follows, all from one sample in a study of cytomegalovirus exposure and HLA in healthy donors. Some clones are missing from TCRdb's copy, which holds only in-frame ones; the method was immunoSEQ multiplex PCR. The sample has about 97,000 clones, about three quarters seen once. What was sequenced was PBMCs. Source of these receptors: a man aged 40-49 years in good health and CMV-seronegative. The CDR3 runs from the conserved cysteine through the conserved F or W. D genes are given only for firm matches. A clone size is listed for some rows: how often the clone was seen (once, few, many), or a class if it is expanded.

clone size: .; J gene: TRBJ1-2; V gene: TRBV30; D gene: .; CDR3 DNA: TGTGCCTGCCCCGGTACTTCTAACTATGGCTACACCTTC; CDR3 protein: CACPGTSNYGYTF
clone size: once; J gene: TRBJ2-5; V gene: TRBV30; D gene: .; CDR3 DNA: TGTGCCTTCAGGGGGGAAGAGACCCAGTACTTC; CDR3 protein: CAFRGEETQYF
clone size: .; J gene: TRBJ1-1; V gene: TRBV5-1; D gene: .; CDR3 DNA: TGCGCCAGCAGCTTTCAGGGAAACACTGAAGCTTTCTTT; CDR3 protein: CASSFQGNTEAFF
clone size: .; J gene: TRBJ1-1; V gene: TRBV18; D gene: .; CDR3 DNA: TGTGCCAGCTCCCGGCGTGGGGGCGACACTGAAGCTTTCTTT; CDR3 protein: CASSRRGGDTEAFF
clone size: .; J gene: TRBJ1-1; V gene: TRBV5-6; D gene: .; CDR3 DNA: TGTGCCAGCAGCTTTGGAGGGATTAATGAAGCTTTCTTT; CDR3 protein: CASSFGGINEAFF
clone size: once; J gene: TRBJ2-3; V gene: TRBV2; D gene: TRBD2; CDR3 DNA: TGTGCCAGCAACGGAGGGTCTACTAGCGGCACAGATACGCAGTATTTT; CDR3 protein: CASNGGSTSGTDTQYF
clone size: .; J gene: TRBJ2-5; V gene: TRBV21-1; D gene: .; CDR3 DNA: TGTGCCAGCAGCAAAAACTTGTACCAAGAGACCCAGTACTTC; CDR3 protein: CASSKNLYQETQYF
clone size: .; J gene: TRBJ2-3; V gene: TRBV9; D gene: .; CDR3 DNA: TGTGCCAGCAGCTCCGCGGGTGGCGGGGGCACAGATACGCAGTATTTT; CDR3 protein: CASSSAGGGGTDTQYF
clone size: .; J gene: TRBJ2-1; V gene: TRBV7-8; D gene: .; CDR3 DNA: TGTGCCAGCAGCTTAGCTTTGGCCTCGTTTTATGAGCAGTTCTTC; CDR3 protein: CASSLALASFYEQFF
clone size: .; J gene: TRBJ1-3; V gene: TRBV6-5; D gene: .; CDR3 DNA: TGTGCCAGCAGTTACTCACGGGGGGTGTCTGGAAACACCATATATTTT; CDR3 protein: CASSYSRGVSGNTIYF
clone size: .; J gene: TRBJ2-1; V gene: TRBV19; D gene: .; CDR3 DNA: TGTGCCAGTAGTGTCTACTACAATGAGCAGTTCTTC; CDR3 protein: CASSVYYNEQFF
clone size: .; J gene: TRBJ1-4; V gene: TRBV2; D gene: .; CDR3 DNA: TGTGCCAGCAGCAACAGGGTGACTAATGAAAAACTGTTTTTT; CDR3 protein: CASSNRVTNEKLFF
clone size: .; J gene: TRBJ2-3; V gene: TRBV9; D gene: .; CDR3 DNA: TGTGCCAGCAGCACCCGACAGGATTTCCCCACAGATACGCAGTATTTT; CDR3 protein: CASSTRQDFPTDTQYF
clone size: .; J gene: TRBJ1-2; V gene: TRBV5-1; D gene: .; CDR3 DNA: TGCGCCAGCAGCTTGGTTCCCGGTAACTATGGCTACACCTTC; CDR3 protein: CASSLVPGNYGYTF
clone size: .; J gene: TRBJ2-7; V gene: TRBV15; D gene: .; CDR3 DNA: TGTGCCACCAGCAGAGGGGCAATCCGCTACGAGCAGTACTTC; CDR3 protein: CATSRGAIRYEQYF
clone size: .; J gene: TRBJ1-2; V gene: TRBV7-6; D gene: .; CDR3 DNA: TGTGCCAGCAGCTTGACCAGGGAGGGCGGCTACACCTTC; CDR3 protein: CASSLTREGGYTF
clone size: once; J gene: TRBJ1-1; V gene: TRBV30; D gene: TRBD1; CDR3 DNA: TGTGCCTGGAGTAGACAGGGCGGTACTGAAGCTTTCTTT; CDR3 protein: CAWSRQGGTEAFF